These T cell receptor beta chains were read from a single sample in a study of T cells after yellow fever vaccination. TCRdb processed the 5' RACE reads anew with MiXCR; each CDR3 protein has one entry. The data hold some 350,000 distinct CDR3 sequences, with about 9.9% observed a single time. The starting material was PBMCs, obtained on the day of the first yellow fever vaccination. The receptors originated from a young man who received the YFV17D yellow fever vaccine. The CDR3 runs from the conserved cysteine through the conserved F or W. A D gene is named only where the DNA matches it firmly. Not all rows give a size; the values are once, few, many and, for expanded clones, a class.

d_call j_call clone_size v_call cdr3_nt cdr3_aa
TRBD2 TRBJ2-1 . TRBV6-2/TRBV6-3 TGTGCCAGCAGCTCCGGGACTAGCGGGGCGAAGGAGCAGTTCTTC CASSSGTSGAKEQFF
. TRBJ1-2 many TRBV30 TGTGCCTGGCTGAGGGTTGGATATGGCTACACCTTC CAWLRVGYGYTF
. TRBJ2-1 . TRBV7-7 TGTGCCAGCAGCTTAGCGGCGACAGGAGGTCACAATGAGCAGTTCTTC CASSLAATGGHNEQFF
TRBD1 TRBJ1-6 many TRBV6-5 TGTGCCAGCAGTTACTCGAGGCAGGGGGATTCACCCCTCCACTTT CASSYSRQGDSPLHF
. TRBJ2-3 few TRBV4-1 TGCGCCAGCAGCCGGCCAGGAGTAGATACGCAGTATTTT CASSRPGVDTQYF
TRBD2 TRBJ2-3 . TRBV20-1 TGCAGTGCCCTAAGCGGGGGGAATGGAGATACGCAGTATTTT CSALSGGNGDTQYF
TRBD1 TRBJ1-1 many TRBV7-2 TGTGCCAGCAGCTTTTACGGACAGGAGCATCCCGGAGCTTTCTTT CASSFYGQEHPGAFF
. TRBJ2-4 many TRBV27 TGTGCCAGCAGTCCAACAGGGAGAAACATTCAGTACTTC CASSPTGRNIQYF
TRBD1 TRBJ2-1 . TRBV5-1 TGCGCCAGCAGCGGACAGGGGGCGGCCTACAATGAGCAGTTCTTC CASSGQGAAYNEQFF
. TRBJ1-2 few TRBV28 TGTGCCGCAGCCCAACCCAGCCACAGCGATGGCTACACCTTC CAAAQPSHSDGYTF
. TRBJ2-1 few TRBV20-1 TGCAGTGCTAGTTCGGTAGCGGCAGAGAATGAGCAGTTCTTC CSASSVAAENEQFF
. TRBJ1-3 few TRBV18 TGTGCCAGCTCACTACAGGGAAAAGGTGGAAACACCATATATTTT CASSLQGKGGNTIYF
TRBD1 TRBJ2-7 . TRBV11-3 TGTGCCAGCAGCCCGTCCCTTGGGACAGGGGACTACGAGCAGTACTTC CASSPSLGTGDYEQYF
TRBD2 TRBJ2-1 few TRBV4-3 TGCGCCAGCAGCCGCAGCGGGGGGGACAATGAGCAGTTCTTC CASSRSGGDNEQFF
. TRBJ1-2 . TRBV4-3 TGCGCCAGCAGCCCCCTAACAGGGTCGGACTATGGCTACACCTTC CASSPLTGSDYGYTF
. TRBJ2-1 few TRBV9 TGTGCCAGCAGCGTCGGACAGTCGGCGGGGAATGAGCAGTTCTTC CASSVGQSAGNEQFF